These 27 T cell receptor beta chains were all obtained from the same sample, sequenced in a study of blood T cell repertoires in COVID-19. Clones were sequenced by immunoSEQ multiplex PCR, and TCRdb holds only the in-frame ones, with some missing. The sample gives under 200,000 clones, roughly 77% of which show up once; 6% to 7.5% is in the top ten. The sequencing input was peripheral blood. These receptors came from a man aged 65 to 85 with active or convalescent COVID-19.

This clone occurred once. This CDR3 reads CASNRDFTDTQYF. Here the CDR3 DNA reads TGTGCCAGCAATAGGGACTTCACAGATACGCAGTATTTT. The V and J genes are TRBV6-5 and TRBJ2-3; D is perhaps TRBD2 (6 bases). CDR3 size: 13 residues. Trimming pared 7 bases from V and 2 bases from J, leaving 10 bases between. Germline V gene data show CDR1 as MNHEY and CDR2 as SVGAGI.

The CDR3 protein is CASSYVSGSLGSPLHF. The CDR3 bases are TGTGCCAGCAGTTACGTTTCGGGGTCCCTGGGGTCACCCCTCCACTTT. This chain connects TRBV6-5 to TRBJ1-6; D gene uncertain. The CDR3 length is 16 residues. The V end lost 2 bases, the J end lost 10 bases, and 18 bases lay between the germline ends. Germline V gene data show CDR1 as MNHEY and CDR2 as SVGAGI.

The J gene is TRBJ1-3, the V gene TRBV19; D uncertain. The germline V gene has CDR1 LNHDA and CDR2 SQIVND (reference sequence). The CDR3 spans 14 residues. V was shortened by 5 bases and J by 0 bases, with 8 bases between the two germline ends. CDR3 sequence (DNA): TGTGCCAGTAGTTCCGGTGGCTCTGGAAACACCATATATTTT. Translating gives CASSSGGSGNTIYF.

V usage is TRBV6-5 and J usage is TRBJ1-4; no reliable D call. Trimming removed 0 bases from V and 7 bases from J, with 12 bases in between. CDR1 and CDR2 (germline): MNHEY, SVGAGI. The CDR3 covers 15 residues. The CDR3 nucleotides read TGTGCCAGCAGTTACTCCTGGCAGGAGGCTGAAAAACTGTTTTTT. It is translated as CASSYSWQEAEKLFF.

The genes are TRBV3-1 (or the pseudogene TRBV3-2) and TRBJ2-4; 7 bases align to TRBD1. The CDR3 is made up of 15 amino acids. V shed 4 bases and J 8 bases; nucleotides not matched to a gene: 11. CDR1 and CDR2 from the germline V gene are LGHDT and YNNKEL (reference sequence). The CDR3 region is CASSPPTGFGDIQYF. CDR3 sequence (DNA): TGTGCCAGCAGCCCCCCGACAGGGTTTGGGGACATTCAGTACTTC.

The chain has TRBV18 and TRBJ1-2, with D uncertain. The CDR3 totals 14 residues. Between the trimmed V and J ends, which lost 3 bases and 1 base, there was a span of 9 bases. Per the germline V gene, CDR1 is KGHSH and CDR2 is LQKENI. CDR3 bases: TGTGCCAGCTCACCTAGCAGAGATAACTATGGCTACACCTTC. Protein: CASSPSRDNYGYTF.

This clone was observed a single time. The chain employs TRBV6-5 and TRBJ2-7; 7 bases are a match to TRBD1. This CDR3 spans 13 amino acids. The V gene end was trimmed by 9 bases and the J gene end by 2 bases; junction bases not matched to a gene: 7. The germline V gene encodes CDR1 MNHEY and CDR2 SVGAGI. In DNA, the CDR3 is TGTGCCAGAGGGGGCAGGGCCCCCTACGAGCAGTACTTC. This translates into CARGGRAPYEQYF.

This chain uses TRBV2 with TRBJ1-4; TRBD1 agrees at 8 bases. The V and J ends lost 3 bases and 10 bases, in that order; junction bases with no gene match: 7. Germline CDR1 reads SNHLY; CDR2 reads FYNNEI. This CDR3 contains 14 residues. As DNA, the CDR3 is TGTGCCAGCAGTGATGAGCAGGGGGCTGTAAAACTGTTTTTT. It encodes CASSDEQGAVKLFF.

V gene TRBV2 combines with J gene TRBJ1-4; 10 nucleotides agree with TRBD1. Germline V CDR1 and CDR2: SNHLY, FYNNEI. The V gene end was trimmed by 6 bases and the J gene end by 8 bases; junction bases not matched to a gene: 9. The CDR3 has 15 amino acids. The CDR3 spells CASRAGTGVGEKLFF. CDR3 bases: TGTGCCAGCAGGGCCGGGACAGGGGTAGGGGAAAAACTGTTTTTT.

V gene TRBV15 combines with J gene TRBJ1-2, with D tentatively TRBD1 (5 bases). Germline values: CDR1 LNHNV, CDR2 YYDKDF (reference sequence). The CDR3 extends over 15 amino acids. The V end was cut by 4 bases, the J end by 3 bases, with 15 bases between. This CDR3 is CATSTGMIGDYGYTF. The CDR3, as DNA: TGTGCCACCAGCACAGGGATGATAGGGGACTATGGCTACACCTTC.

The chain uses TRBV7-9 and TRBJ1-3; no definite D call. The V and J ends lost 1 base and 3 bases respectively, with 16 bases between them. Germline loops: CDR1 SEHNR, CDR2 FQNEAQ (reference sequence). The CDR3 is 17 amino acids. The CDR3 reads CASSLGRGSIFGNTIYF. CDR3 DNA sequence: TGTGCCAGCAGCTTAGGGAGAGGCAGTATCTTTGGAAACACCATATATTTT.

In regard to this clone: This sample includes further DNA sequences coding for the same CDR3. V and J are TRBV18 and TRBJ2-5; TRBD1 might be the D (6 bases). This CDR3 contains 13 residues. Germline CDR1 reads KGHSH; CDR2 reads LQKENI. V was cut by 6 bases and J by 4 bases, with 12 bases left in between. The CDR3 loop is CASSPTGPETQYF. In nucleotides, the CDR3 is TGTGCCAGCTCGCCGACAGGACCAGAGACCCAGTACTTC.

The chain uses TRBV5-1 and TRBJ2-7, with a possible D match to TRBD1 (5 bases). The CDR3 covers 14 residues. Deletions cut 0 bases from V and 5 bases from J, with 12 bases between. Germline lookup yields CDR1 SGHRS and CDR2 YFSETQ. For the CDR3, the DNA is TGCGCCAGCAGCTTGGGTCAGGGTTGGGACGAGCAGTACTTC. This sequence encodes CASSLGQGWDEQYF.

The V call is TRBV5-1, the J call TRBJ1-1, with D uncertain. This CDR3 contains 15 residues. Germline loops: CDR1 SGHRS, CDR2 YFSETQ. V shed 2 bases and J shed 3 bases, with 14 bases lying between them. The CDR3 spells CASSFLGRSDTEAFF. CDR3 nucleotide sequence: TGCGCCAGCAGCTTCCTTGGCAGGTCTGACACTGAAGCTTTCTTT.

V gene TRBV30 combines with J gene TRBJ1-6, with 7 bases matching TRBD1. J lost 0 bases, V lost 0 bases, and 2 bases had no gene match. The germline gives CDR1 GTSNPN, CDR2 SVGIG (reference sequence). This CDR3 is 16 amino acids long. The CDR3 reads CAWSVQGSSYNSPLHF. As DNA, the CDR3 is TGTGCCTGGAGTGTACAGGGGAGCTCCTATAATTCACCCCTCCACTTT.

The J gene is TRBJ2-1, the V gene TRBV7-9; D might be TRBD1 (5 bases). CDR1 and CDR2 from the germline V gene are SEHNR and FQNEAQ (reference sequence). This CDR3 spans 18 amino acids. Deletions cut 1 base from V and 8 bases from J, with 24 bases between. CDR3 coding DNA: TGTGCCAGCAGCTTAGGGTTGGTGGGGCCCTCGCGTAGGGATGAGCAGTTCTTC. The encoded protein is CASSLGLVGPSRRDEQFF.

The chain employs TRBV27 and TRBJ2-3, with TRBD2 matching 7 bases. After removal of 5 bases from V and 2 bases from J, the junction contained 7 bases not matched to a gene. This CDR3 spans 15 amino acids. Germline V gives CDR1 MNHEY, CDR2 SMNVEV (reference sequence). Here the CDR3 reads CASSPPGTITDTQYF. In nucleotides, the CDR3 is TGTGCCAGCAGTCCACCCGGGACTATCACAGATACGCAGTATTTT.

This clone showed up just once. The chain is built from TRBV5-1 and TRBJ2-1; 13 nucleotides line up with TRBD2. Germline CDR1 SGHRS, CDR2 YFSETQ. This CDR3 region has 14 residues. The ends lost 4 bases at V and 7 bases at J; junction bases unmatched: 2. CDR3 sequence: CASSQLAGGNEQFF. The CDR3 nucleotides read TGCGCCAGCAGCCAACTAGCGGGAGGGAATGAGCAGTTCTTC.

V gene TRBV9 combines with J gene TRBJ2-5; D not resolved. The CDR3 runs 13 residues. V lost 1 base and J 4 bases, leaving 8 bases between the germline ends. Germline lookup yields CDR1 SGDLS and CDR2 YYNGEE. Here the CDR3 reads CASSVSGVETQYF. The CDR3 nucleotides read TGTGCCAGCAGCGTATCAGGTGTAGAGACCCAGTACTTC.

This chain's CDR3 is CASSYSTGTYEQYF. In nucleotides, the CDR3 is TGTGCCAGCAGTTACTCCACAGGGACCTACGAGCAGTACTTC. The rearrangement links TRBV6-6 to TRBJ2-7; D perhaps matches TRBD1 (6 bases). V lost 0 bases, J lost 2 bases, and 8 bases lay in between. CDR3 length: 14 amino acids. Germline CDR1 MNHNY, CDR2 SVGAGI (reference sequence).

The chain links TRBV7-9 to TRBJ1-2, with 8 positions matching TRBD1. The CDR3 sequence is 13 residues long. The junction had 5 bases not matched to a gene; V was cut back by 5 bases and J by 6 bases. Germline V lookup: CDR1 SEHNR, CDR2 FQNEAQ (reference sequence). The CDR3 nucleotides are TGTGCCAGCAGCCTGGGGACAGGAGATGGCTACACCTTC. Translated: CASSLGTGDGYTF.

The chain couples TRBV7-2 to TRBJ2-5, with a possible D match to TRBD2 (6 bases). The germline CDR1 and CDR2 sequences are SGHTA and FQGNSA. V was cut by 2 bases and J by 5 bases, with 15 bases left in between. This CDR3 comprises 15 residues. DNA of the CDR3: TGTGCCAGCAGCTTACCCGGGGGAGGTGGGGAGACCCAGTACTTC. Protein sequence: CASSLPGGGGETQYF.

This clone was detected only a few times. The gene calls are TRBV7-9 and TRBJ2-1; D not resolved. The CDR3 sequence is 15 residues long. Trimming pared 3 bases from V and 5 bases from J, leaving 14 bases between. From germline, CDR1 is SEHNR and CDR2 FQNEAQ (reference sequence). DNA of the CDR3: TGTGCCAGCAGCTTCTTGGCCAACCCCAACAATGAGCAGTTCTTC. It encodes CASSFLANPNNEQFF.

This clone was detected once. This chain connects TRBV15 to TRBJ1-5, with D perhaps matching TRBD1 (5 bases). From germline, CDR1 is LNHNV and CDR2 YYDKDF (reference sequence). Trimming removed 5 bases at V and 9 bases at J, with 11 bases between. CDR3 size: 12 residues. CDR3 protein: CATSPPQGPQHF. In nucleotides, the CDR3 is TGTGCCACCAGCCCCCCCCAGGGGCCCCAGCATTTT.

V is TRBV7-9 and J is TRBJ1-1, with 8 bases matching TRBD1. This CDR3 is built from 14 residues. After removal of 2 bases from V and 3 bases from J, the junction contained 2 bases not matched to a gene. Germline V gives CDR1 SEHNR, CDR2 FQNEAQ (reference sequence). CDR3 nucleotides: TGTGCCAGCAGCTTACAGACAGGGGACACTGAAGCTTTCTTT. This codes for CASSLQTGDTEAFF.

J is TRBJ1-1 and V is TRBV18; D gene unclear. The CDR3 length is 14 residues. The V end was cut by 2 bases, the J end by 1 base, with 8 bases between. CDR1 KGHSH and CDR2 LQKENI come from the germline V gene. CDR3 nucleotide sequence: TGTGCCAGCTCACCATGGGCAGGGAACACTGAAGCTTTCTTT. Its protein is CASSPWAGNTEAFF.

V is TRBV6-2 or TRBV6-3 and J is TRBJ2-2; a weak D match, TRBD2 (6 bases). With 4 bases removed from V and 4 bases from J, the gap between germline ends came to 7 bases. The germline V gene has CDR1 MNHEY and CDR2 SVGEGT. The CDR3 is 13 residues long. In nucleotides, the CDR3 is TGTGCCAGCAGTTCCGGGGGCACCGGGGAGCTGTTTTTT. Protein sequence: CASSSGGTGELFF.